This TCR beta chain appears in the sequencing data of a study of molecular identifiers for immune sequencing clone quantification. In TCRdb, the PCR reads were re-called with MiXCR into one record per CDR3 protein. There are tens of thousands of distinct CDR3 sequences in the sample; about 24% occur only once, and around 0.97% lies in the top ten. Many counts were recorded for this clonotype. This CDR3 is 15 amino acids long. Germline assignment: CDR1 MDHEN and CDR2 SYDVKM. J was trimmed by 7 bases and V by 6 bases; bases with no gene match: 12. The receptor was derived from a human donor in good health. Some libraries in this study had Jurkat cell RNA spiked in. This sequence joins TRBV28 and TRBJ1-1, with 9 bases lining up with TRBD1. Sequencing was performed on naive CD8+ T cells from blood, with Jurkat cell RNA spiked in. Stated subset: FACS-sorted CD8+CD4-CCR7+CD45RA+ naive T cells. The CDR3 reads CASSSGTGRAGEAFF. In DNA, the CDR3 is TGTGCCAGCAGCTCCGGGACAGGGAGGGCTGGTGAAGCTTTCTTT. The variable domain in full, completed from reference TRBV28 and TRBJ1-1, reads DVKVTQSSRYLVKRTGEKVFLECVQDMDHENMFWYRQDPGLGLRLIYFSYDVKMKEKGDIPEGYSVSREKKERFSLILESASTNQTSMYLCASSSGTGRAGEAFFGQGTRLTVV.